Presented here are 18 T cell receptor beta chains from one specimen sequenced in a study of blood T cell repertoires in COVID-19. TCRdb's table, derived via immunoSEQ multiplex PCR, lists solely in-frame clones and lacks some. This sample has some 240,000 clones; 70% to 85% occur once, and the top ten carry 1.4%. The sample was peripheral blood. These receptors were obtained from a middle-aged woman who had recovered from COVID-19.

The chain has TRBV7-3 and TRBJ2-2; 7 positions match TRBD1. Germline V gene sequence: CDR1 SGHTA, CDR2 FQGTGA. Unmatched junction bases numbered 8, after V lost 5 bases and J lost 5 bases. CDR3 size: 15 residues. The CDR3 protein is CASSPTGVGTGELFF. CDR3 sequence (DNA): TGTGCCAGCAGCCCTACAGGGGTAGGAACCGGGGAGCTGTTTTTT.

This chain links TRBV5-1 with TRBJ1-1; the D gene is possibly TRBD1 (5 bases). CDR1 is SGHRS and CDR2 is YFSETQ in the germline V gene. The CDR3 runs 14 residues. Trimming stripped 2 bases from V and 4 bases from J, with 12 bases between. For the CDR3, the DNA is TGCGCCAGCAGCTTCCCCAGGGAGGGCACTGAAGCTTTCTTT. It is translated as CASSFPREGTEAFF.

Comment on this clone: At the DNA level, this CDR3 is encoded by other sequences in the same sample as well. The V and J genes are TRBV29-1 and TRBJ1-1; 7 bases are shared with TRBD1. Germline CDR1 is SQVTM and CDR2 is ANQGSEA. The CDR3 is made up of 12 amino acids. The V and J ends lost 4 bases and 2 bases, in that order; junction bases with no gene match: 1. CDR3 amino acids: CSVGTGNTEAFF. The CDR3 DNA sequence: TGCAGCGTTGGGACAGGCAACACTGAAGCTTTCTTT. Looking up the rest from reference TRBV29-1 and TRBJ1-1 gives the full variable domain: SAVISQKPSRDICQRGTSLTIQCQVDSQVTMMFWYRQQPGQSLTLIATANQGSEATYESGFVIDKFPISRPNLTFSTLTVSNMSPEDSSIYLCSVGTGNTEAFFGQGTRLTVV.

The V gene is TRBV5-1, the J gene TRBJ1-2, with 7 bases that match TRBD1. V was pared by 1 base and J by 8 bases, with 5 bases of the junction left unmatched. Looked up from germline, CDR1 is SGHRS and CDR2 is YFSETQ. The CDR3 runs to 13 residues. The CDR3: CASSLTGEMGYTF. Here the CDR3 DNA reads TGCGCCAGCAGCTTGACAGGGGAAATGGGCTACACCTTC.

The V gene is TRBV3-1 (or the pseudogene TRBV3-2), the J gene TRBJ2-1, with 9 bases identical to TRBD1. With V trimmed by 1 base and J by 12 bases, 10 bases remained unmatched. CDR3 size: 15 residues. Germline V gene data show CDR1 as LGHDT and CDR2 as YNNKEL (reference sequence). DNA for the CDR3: TGTGCCAGCAGCCAAGTGGGTACAGGGGGCATGGGGCAGTTCTTC. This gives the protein CASSQVGTGGMGQFF.

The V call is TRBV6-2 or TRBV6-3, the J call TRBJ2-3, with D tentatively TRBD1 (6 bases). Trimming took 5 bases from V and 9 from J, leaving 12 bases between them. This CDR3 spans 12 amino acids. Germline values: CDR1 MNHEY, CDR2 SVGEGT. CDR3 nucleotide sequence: TGTGCCAGCAGTCAACAGGGACCAACGCAGTATTTT. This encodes CASSQQGPTQYF.

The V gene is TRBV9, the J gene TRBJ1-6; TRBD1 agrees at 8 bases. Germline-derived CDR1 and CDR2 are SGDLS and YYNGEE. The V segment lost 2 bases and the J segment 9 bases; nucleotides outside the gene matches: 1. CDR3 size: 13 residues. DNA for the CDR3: TGTGCCAGCAGCGTGGACAGGGTTTCACCCCTCCACTTT. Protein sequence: CASSVDRVSPLHF.

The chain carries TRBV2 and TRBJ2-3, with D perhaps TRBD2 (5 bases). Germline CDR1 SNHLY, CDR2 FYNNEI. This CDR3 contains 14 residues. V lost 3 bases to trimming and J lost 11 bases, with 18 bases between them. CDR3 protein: CASSESGSGSRQYF. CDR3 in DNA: TGTGCCAGCAGTGAGAGCGGATCGGGGTCGCGGCAGTATTTT.

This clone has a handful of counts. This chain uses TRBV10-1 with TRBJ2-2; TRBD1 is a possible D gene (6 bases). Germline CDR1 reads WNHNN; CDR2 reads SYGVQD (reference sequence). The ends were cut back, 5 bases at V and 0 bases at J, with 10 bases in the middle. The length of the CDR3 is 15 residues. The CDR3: CASSLGTTNTGELFF. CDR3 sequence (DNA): TGCGCCAGCAGTCTCGGGACAACGAACACCGGGGAGCTGTTTTTT.

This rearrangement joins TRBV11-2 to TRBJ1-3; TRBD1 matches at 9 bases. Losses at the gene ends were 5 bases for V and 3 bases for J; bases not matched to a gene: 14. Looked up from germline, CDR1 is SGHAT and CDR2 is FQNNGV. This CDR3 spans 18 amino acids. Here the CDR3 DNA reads TGTGCCAGCAGCCGTCCCGGGACAGGGACCCTCGGTGGAAACACCATATATTTT. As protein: CASSRPGTGTLGGNTIYF.

CDR3 nucleotides: TGTGCCAGCAGTGGGGGACAGGGGGTGTGGTCACCCCTCCACTTT. Translated, it gives CASSGGQGVWSPLHF. The rearrangement uses TRBV2 and TRBJ1-6; 11 bases map to TRBD1. J gave up 10 bases and V 4 bases, and 6 bases lay outside the gene matches. The V gene's germline CDR1 is SNHLY and CDR2 FYNNEI. This CDR3 contains 15 residues.

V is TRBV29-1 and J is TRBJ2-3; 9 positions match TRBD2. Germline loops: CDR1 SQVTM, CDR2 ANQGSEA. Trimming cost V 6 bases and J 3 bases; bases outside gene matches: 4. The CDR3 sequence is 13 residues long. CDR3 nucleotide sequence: TGCAGCGTCGATAGCGGGGGAACAGATACGCAGTATTTT. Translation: CSVDSGGTDTQYF.

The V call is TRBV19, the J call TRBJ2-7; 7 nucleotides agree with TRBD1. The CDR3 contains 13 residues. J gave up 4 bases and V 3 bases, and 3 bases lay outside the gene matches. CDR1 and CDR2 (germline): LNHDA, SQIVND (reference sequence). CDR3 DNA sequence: TGTGCCAGTAGTATGGGACAGACTTACGAGCAGTACTTC. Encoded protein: CASSMGQTYEQYF. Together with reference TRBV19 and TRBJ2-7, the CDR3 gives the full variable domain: DGGITQSPKYLFRKEGQNVTLSCEQNLNHDAMYWYRQDPGQGLRLIYYSQIVNDFQKGDIAEGYSVSREKKESFPLTVTSAQKNPTAFYLCASSMGQTYEQYFGPGTRLTVT.

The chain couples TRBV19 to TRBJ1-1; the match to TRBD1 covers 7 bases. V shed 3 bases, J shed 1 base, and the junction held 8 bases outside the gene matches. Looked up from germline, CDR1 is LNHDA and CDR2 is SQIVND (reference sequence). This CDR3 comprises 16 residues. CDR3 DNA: TGTGCCAGTAGTATTTCTGGGGCAGGGGGGAACACTGAAGCTTTCTTT. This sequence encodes CASSISGAGGNTEAFF.

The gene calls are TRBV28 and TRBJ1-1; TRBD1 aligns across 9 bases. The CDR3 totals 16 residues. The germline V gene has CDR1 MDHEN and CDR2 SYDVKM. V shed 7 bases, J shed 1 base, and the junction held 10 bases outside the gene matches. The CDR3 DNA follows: TGTGCCAGCATTATAAACCGGGACAGGGCGAACACTGAAGCTTTCTTT. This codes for CASIINRDRANTEAFF.

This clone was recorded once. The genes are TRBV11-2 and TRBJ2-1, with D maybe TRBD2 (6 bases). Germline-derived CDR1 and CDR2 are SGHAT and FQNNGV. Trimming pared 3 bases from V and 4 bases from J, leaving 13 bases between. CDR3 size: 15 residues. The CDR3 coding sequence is TGTGCCAGCAGCTTTGTGGCTAGCGATTACAATGAGCAGTTCTTC. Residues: CASSFVASDYNEQFF. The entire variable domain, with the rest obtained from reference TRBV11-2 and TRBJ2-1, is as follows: EAGVAQSPRYKIIEKRQSVAFWCNPISGHATLYWYQQILGQGPKLLIQFQNNGVVDDSQLPKDRFSAERLKGVDSTLKIQPAKLEDSAVYLCASSFVASDYNEQFFGPGTRLTVL.

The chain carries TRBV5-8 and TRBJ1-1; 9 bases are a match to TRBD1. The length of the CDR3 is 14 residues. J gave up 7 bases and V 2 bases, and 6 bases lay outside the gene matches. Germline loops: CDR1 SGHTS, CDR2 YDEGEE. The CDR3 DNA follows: TGTGCCAGCAGCTTAACAGGGGGCCACGGTGAAGCTTTCTTT. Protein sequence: CASSLTGGHGEAFF.

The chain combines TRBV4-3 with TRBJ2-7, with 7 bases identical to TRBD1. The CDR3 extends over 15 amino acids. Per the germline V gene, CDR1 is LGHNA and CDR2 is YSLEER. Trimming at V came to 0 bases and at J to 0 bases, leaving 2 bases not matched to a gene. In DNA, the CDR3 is TGCGCCAGCAGCCAAGACAGGGGGAACTCCTACGAGCAGTACTTC. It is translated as CASSQDRGNSYEQYF.